Presented here are 14 T cell receptor beta chains from one specimen sequenced in a study of tumor-infiltrating lymphocytes in localized non-small cell lung cancer. Sequencing used immunoSEQ multiplex PCR; TCRdb keeps in-frame clones, though not all of them. Among about 11,000 clones listed, roughly three fifths were seen once. Sequenced material: lung tumor tissue. Receptors were obtained from a human donor with non-small cell lung cancer.

This rearrangement joins TRBV4-3 to TRBJ1-2; D is ambiguous. CDR1 is LGHNA and CDR2 is YSLEER in the germline V gene. Trimming pared 0 bases from V and 4 bases from J, leaving 12 bases between. The CDR3 covers 15 residues. The CDR3 nucleotides are TGCGCCAGCAGCCAAGATATAGCCAGGACCTATGGCTACACCTTC. Translated, it gives CASSQDIARTYGYTF.

J is TRBJ2-7 and V is TRBV7-2; possibly TRBD1 or TRBD2 for D (5 bases each). V shed 5 bases and J shed 2 bases, with 10 bases lying between them. Germline V gene data show CDR1 as SGHTA and CDR2 as FQGNSA. The CDR3 length is 13 residues. The CDR3 region is CASSPGAPYEQYF. Written as DNA, the CDR3 is TGTGCCAGCAGCCCCGGGGCTCCCTACGAGCAGTACTTC. Based on the CDR3 plus reference TRBV7-2 and TRBJ2-7, the full variable domain is GAGVSQSPSNKVTEKGKDVELRCDPISGHTALYWYRQSLGQGLEFLIYFQGNSAPDKSGLPSDRFSAERTGGSVSTLTIQRTQQEDSAVYLCASSPGAPYEQYFGPGTRLTVT.

The genes are TRBV14 and TRBJ2-6; D possibly uses TRBD1 or TRBD2 (5 bases each). The CDR3 loop spans 16 amino acids. CDR1 is SGHDN and CDR2 is FVKESK in the germline V gene. With 2 bases removed from V and 0 bases from J, the gap between germline ends came to 8 bases. The CDR3 DNA reads as TGTGCCAGCAGCCAATTGGGGGTCTCTGGGGCCAACGTCCTGACTTTC. Translating it yields CASSQLGVSGANVLTF.

This sequence joins TRBV2 and TRBJ2-4; D unresolved. This CDR3 contains 14 residues. Germline V CDR1 and CDR2: SNHLY, FYNNEI. V dropped 8 bases and J dropped 9 bases, with 20 bases sitting between them. This CDR3 is CASYHFWGFGIQYF. The CDR3 DNA sequence: TGTGCCAGCTATCACTTTTGGGGATTTGGCATTCAGTACTTC. The entire variable domain, with the rest obtained from reference TRBV2 and TRBJ2-4, is as follows: EPEVTQTPSHQVTQMGQEVILRCVPISNHLYFYWYRQILGQKVEFLVSFYNNEISEKSEIFDDQFSVERPDGSNFTLKIRSTKLEDSAMYFCASYHFWGFGIQYFGAGTRLSVL.

The CDR3 DNA reads TGTGCCAGCACCCCCCGTCTTCGCAATGAGCAGTTCTTC. Translated, it gives CASTPRLRNEQFF. The chain couples TRBV6-5 to TRBJ2-1, with D hard to call. The CDR3 is 13 amino acids. CDR1 is MNHEY, CDR2 SVGAGI, per germline. Trimming pared 7 bases from V and 6 bases from J, leaving 13 bases between.

The genes are TRBV6-5 and TRBJ1-3, with D unclear. The V end lost 9 bases, the J end lost 0 bases, and 12 bases lay between the germline ends. Germline-derived CDR1 and CDR2 are MNHEY and SVGAGI. The CDR3 extends over 14 amino acids. CDR3 coding DNA: TGTGCCAGTTTCACGGGCTTCTCTGGAAACACCATATATTTT. This gives the protein CASFTGFSGNTIYF.

This clone was observed a single time. CDR3 residues: CASSWTSGRVSEQYF. The CDR3 DNA reads TGTGCCAGCAGCTGGACTAGCGGGAGGGTAAGCGAGCAGTACTTC. The chain carries TRBV7-2 and TRBJ2-7, with 15 bases matching TRBD2. Germline-derived CDR1 and CDR2 are SGHTA and FQGNSA. V gave up 4 bases and J gave up 6 bases; unmatched junction bases: 4. The CDR3 loop spans 15 amino acids.

CDR3 coding DNA: TGTGCCAGCACCCAGCTCGGGGAGGGGCACACTGAAGCTTTCTTT. It translates to CASTQLGEGHTEAFF. V gene TRBV7-9 combines with J gene TRBJ1-1; TRBD1 might be the D (5 bases). V was pared by 7 bases and J by 3 bases, with 18 bases between. Per the germline V gene, CDR1 is SEHNR and CDR2 is FQNEAQ (reference sequence). The CDR3 runs 15 residues.

The table lists this clone with a few counts. The rearrangement joins TRBV2 to TRBJ1-6; the match to TRBD1 covers 10 bases. Germline-derived CDR1 and CDR2 are SNHLY and FYNNEI. The CDR3 has 16 residues. V lost 5 bases, J lost 7 bases, and 8 bases stayed unmatched. CDR3 sequence (DNA): TGTGCCAGCAGTAGACAGGGGGCGCAAGGGAATTCACCCCTCCACTTT. Residues: CASSRQGAQGNSPLHF.

The chain couples TRBV5-1 to TRBJ1-1, with D unresolved. This CDR3 has 13 amino acids. CDR1 SGHRS and CDR2 YFSETQ come from the germline V gene. The V end was cut by 1 base, the J end by 2 bases, with 6 bases between. CDR3 coding DNA: TGCGCCAGCAGCTTGTTGGAAAACACTGAAGCTTTCTTT. Translation gives CASSLLENTEAFF. Full variable domain (missing parts from reference TRBV5-1 and TRBJ1-1): KAGVTQTPRYLIKTRGQQVTLSCSPISGHRSVSWYQQTPGQGLQFLFEYFSETQRNKGNFPGRFSGRQFSNSRSEMNVSTLELGDSALYLCASSLLENTEAFFGQGTRLTVV.

This clone was counted only a few times. This chain connects TRBV19 to TRBJ2-3; 8 nucleotides agree with TRBD2. The CDR3 sequence is 14 residues long. CDR1 and CDR2 (germline): LNHDA, SQIVND (reference sequence). J was trimmed by 6 bases and V by 7 bases; bases with no gene match: 9. The CDR3 protein is CASTGGGPLDTQYF. The CDR3 region has the DNA TGTGCCAGTACCGGGGGGGGTCCCTTGGATACGCAGTATTTT.

This clone was seen only a few times. The rearrangement joins TRBV18 to TRBJ2-2, with D unclear. CDR1 and CDR2 (germline): KGHSH, LQKENI. Between the trimmed V and J ends, which lost 2 bases and 1 base, there was a span of 14 bases. The CDR3 contains 17 residues. CDR3 sequence: CASSPTGPQLNTGELFF. The DNA for the CDR3 is TGTGCCAGCTCACCAACCGGGCCACAGCTGAACACCGGGGAGCTGTTTTTT.

The rearrangement links TRBV6-1 to TRBJ2-2; D possibly corresponds to TRBD1 (6 bases). Per the germline V gene, CDR1 is MNHNS and CDR2 is SASEGT. CDR3 size: 15 residues. Trimming cost V 5 bases and J 7 bases, with 17 bases left between them. The CDR3 DNA sequence: TGTGCCAGCAGTCTTTCCTGGACAGCTAACGGGGAGCTGTTTTTT. Protein sequence: CASSLSWTANGELFF.

This clone came up a few times. The chain carries TRBV11-3 and TRBJ2-1, with 10 bases matching TRBD2. V dropped 2 bases and J dropped 6; count of bases not matched to a gene: 7. Looked up from germline, CDR1 is SGHNT and CDR2 is YENEEA. CDR3 length: 16 amino acids. CDR3 sequence (DNA): TGTGCCAGCAGCTTAAAGACTAGCGGGCCCCGCAATGAGCAGTTCTTC. It specifies CASSLKTSGPRNEQFF.